The text below deals with one T cell receptor beta chain. What it binds is unknown. Germline V CDR1 and CDR2: SNHLY, FYNNEI. The CDR3 is 14 amino acids. Trimming removed 7 bases from V and 1 base from J, with 13 bases in between. The sample originates from a study of OX40 agonist ivuxolimab in advanced cancers. Study-wide context: The study gave patients intravenous ivuxolimab at 0.01 to 10 mg/kg every 2 weeks. Of mixed ages from about 23 to 85 and averaging about 60 years, the group was around 78% male.

Findings of the study overall: Both CD4+ and CD8+ T cell populations in blood had undergone clonal expansion by week 6 at 0.1 to 3.0 mg/kg.

Individuals having autoimmune disease history or systemic immunosuppression were not enrolled. Measured with immunoSEQ multiplex PCR; TCRdb has only the in-frame clones, and not every one. Of about 84,000 clones in the sample, about 91% were seen once. This clonotype was sampled from an adult with an advanced solid tumor such as melanoma, head and neck, liver or kidney cancer. The chain carries TRBV2 and TRBJ1-1; D gene ambiguous. The sample was CD4+ or CD8+ T cells sorted from blood, taken in a trial of the OX40 agonist ivuxolimab. The DNA of the CDR3 is TGTGCCAGCACCCTAGTGGAGGGGAACACTGAAGCTTTCTTT. The encoded protein is CASTLVEGNTEAFF.